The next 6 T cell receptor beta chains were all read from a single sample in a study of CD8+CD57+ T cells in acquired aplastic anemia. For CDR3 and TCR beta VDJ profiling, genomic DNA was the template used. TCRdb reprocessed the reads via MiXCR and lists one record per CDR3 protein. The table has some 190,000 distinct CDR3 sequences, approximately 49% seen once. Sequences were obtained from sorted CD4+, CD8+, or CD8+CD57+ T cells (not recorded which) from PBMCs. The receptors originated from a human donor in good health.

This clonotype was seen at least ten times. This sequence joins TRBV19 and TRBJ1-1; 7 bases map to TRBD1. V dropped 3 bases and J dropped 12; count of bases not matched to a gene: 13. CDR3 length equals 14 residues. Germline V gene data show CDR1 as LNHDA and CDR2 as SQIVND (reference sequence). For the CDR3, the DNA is TGTGCCAGTAGTATTCGACAGGGCGCGATGTCGCCTTTCTTT. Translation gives CASSIRQGAMSPFF.

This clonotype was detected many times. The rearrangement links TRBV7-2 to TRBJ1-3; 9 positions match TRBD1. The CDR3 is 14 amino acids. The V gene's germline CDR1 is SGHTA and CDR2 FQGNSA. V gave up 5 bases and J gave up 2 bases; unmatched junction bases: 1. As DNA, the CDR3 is TGTGCCAGCAGCCGACAGGGGGCTGGAAACACCATATATTTT. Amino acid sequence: CASSRQGAGNTIYF.

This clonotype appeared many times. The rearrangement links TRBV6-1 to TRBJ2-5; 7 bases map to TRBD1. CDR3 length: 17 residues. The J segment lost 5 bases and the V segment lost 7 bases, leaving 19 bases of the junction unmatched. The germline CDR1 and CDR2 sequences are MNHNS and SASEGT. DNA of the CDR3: TGTGCCAGCACCAAATCCCGGACAGGCCGAGGTGGGGAGACCCAGTACTTC. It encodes CASTKSRTGRGGETQYF.

CDR3 amino acids: CASSEEGRTPGWSGELFF. The CDR3 region has the DNA TGTGCCAGCAGTGAAGAGGGTAGGACACCGGGCTGGAGCGGGGAGCTGTTTTTT. V gene TRBV2 combines with J gene TRBJ2-2; a weak D match, TRBD1 (5 bases). Between the trimmed V and J ends, which lost 1 base and 7 bases, there was a span of 22 bases. Looked up from germline, CDR1 is SNHLY and CDR2 is FYNNEI. This CDR3 contains 18 residues. The full variable domain, its missing parts supplied by reference TRBV2 and TRBJ2-2, is EPEVTQTPSHQVTQMGQEVILRCVPISNHLYFYWYRQILGQKVEFLVSFYNNEISEKSEIFDDQFSVERPDGSNFTLKIRSTKLEDSAMYFCASSEEGRTPGWSGELFFGEGSRLTVL.

CDR3 region: CASMVFSGSDTQYF. The CDR3 DNA reads TGCGCCAGCATGGTTTTTAGCGGGAGTGATACGCAGTATTTT. The chain carries TRBV5-1 and TRBJ2-3; 9 bases are a match to TRBD2. There are 14 residues in the CDR3. The V gene's germline CDR1 is SGHRS and CDR2 YFSETQ. The ends lost 6 bases at V and 6 bases at J; junction bases unmatched: 8.

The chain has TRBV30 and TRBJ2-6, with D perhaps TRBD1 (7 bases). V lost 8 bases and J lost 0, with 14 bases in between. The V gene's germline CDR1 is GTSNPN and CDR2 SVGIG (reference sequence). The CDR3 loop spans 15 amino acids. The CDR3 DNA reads TGTGCCCAGCAGGGGGGAGGCTCTGGGGCCAACGTCCTGACTTTC. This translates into CAQQGGGSGANVLTF.